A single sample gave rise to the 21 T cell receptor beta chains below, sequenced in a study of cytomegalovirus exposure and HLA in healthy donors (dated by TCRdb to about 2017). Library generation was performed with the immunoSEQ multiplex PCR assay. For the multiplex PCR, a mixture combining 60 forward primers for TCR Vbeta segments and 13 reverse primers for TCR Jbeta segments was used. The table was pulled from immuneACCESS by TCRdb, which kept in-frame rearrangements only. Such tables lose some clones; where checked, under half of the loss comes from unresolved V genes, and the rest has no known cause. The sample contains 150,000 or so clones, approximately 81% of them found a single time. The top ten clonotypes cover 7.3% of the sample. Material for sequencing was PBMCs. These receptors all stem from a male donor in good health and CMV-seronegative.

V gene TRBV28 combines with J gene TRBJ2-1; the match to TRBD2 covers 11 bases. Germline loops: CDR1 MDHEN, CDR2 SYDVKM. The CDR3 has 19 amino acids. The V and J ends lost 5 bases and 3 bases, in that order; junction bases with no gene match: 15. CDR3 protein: CASSPAGLAVVSGYNEQFF. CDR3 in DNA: TGTGCCAGCAGTCCCGCGGGACTAGCGGTTGTCAGTGGCTACAATGAGCAGTTCTTC.

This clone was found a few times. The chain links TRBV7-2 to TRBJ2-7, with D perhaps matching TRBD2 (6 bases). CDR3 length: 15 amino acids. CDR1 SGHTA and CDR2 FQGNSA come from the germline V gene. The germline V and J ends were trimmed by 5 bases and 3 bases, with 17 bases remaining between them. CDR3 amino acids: CASSQYGGGVYEQYF. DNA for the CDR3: TGTGCCAGCAGCCAATACGGGGGAGGAGTCTACGAGCAGTACTTC.

DNA for the CDR3: TGTGCCAGCAGCTTAGCTGAGGGTGGGGAGACCCAGTACTTC. It codes for CASSLAEGGETQYF. The rearrangement joins TRBV7-6 to TRBJ2-5; TRBD2 is a possible D gene (5 bases). V lost 0 bases and J 5 bases, leaving 10 bases between the germline ends. This CDR3 has 14 amino acids. Germline V gene data show CDR1 as SGHVS and CDR2 as FNYEAQ. The full variable domain, its missing parts supplied by reference TRBV7-6 and TRBJ2-5, is GAGVSQSPRYKVTKRGQDVALRCDPISGHVSLYWYRQALGQGPEFLTYFNYEAQQDKSGLPNDRFSAERPEGSISTLTIQRTEQRDSAMYRCASSLAEGGETQYFGPGTRLLVL.

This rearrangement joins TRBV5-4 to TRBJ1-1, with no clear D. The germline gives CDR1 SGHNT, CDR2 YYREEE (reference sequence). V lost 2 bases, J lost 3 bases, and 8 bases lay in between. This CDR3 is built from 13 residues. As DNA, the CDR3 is TGTGCCAGCAGCTTTCCGTTTGACACTGAAGCTTTCTTT. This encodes CASSFPFDTEAFF.

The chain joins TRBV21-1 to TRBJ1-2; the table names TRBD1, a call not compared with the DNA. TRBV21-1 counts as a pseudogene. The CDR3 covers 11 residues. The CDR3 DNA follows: TGTGCCAGCAGGGCATCTGATGGCTACACCTTC. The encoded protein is CASRASDGYTF.

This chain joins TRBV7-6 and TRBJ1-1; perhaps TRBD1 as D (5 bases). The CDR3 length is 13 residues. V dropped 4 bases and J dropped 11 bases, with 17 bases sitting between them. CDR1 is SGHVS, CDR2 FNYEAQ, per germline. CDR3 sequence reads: CASSSDGGGHAFF. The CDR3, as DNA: TGTGCCAGCAGCTCAGACGGGGGAGGGCACGCTTTCTTT.

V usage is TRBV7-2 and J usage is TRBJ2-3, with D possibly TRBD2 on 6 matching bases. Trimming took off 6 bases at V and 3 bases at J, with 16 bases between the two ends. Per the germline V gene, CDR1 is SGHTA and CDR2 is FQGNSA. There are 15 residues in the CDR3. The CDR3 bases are TGTGCCAGCAGGAAAAAGACTAGTTTAACAGATACGCAGTATTTT. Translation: CASRKKTSLTDTQYF.

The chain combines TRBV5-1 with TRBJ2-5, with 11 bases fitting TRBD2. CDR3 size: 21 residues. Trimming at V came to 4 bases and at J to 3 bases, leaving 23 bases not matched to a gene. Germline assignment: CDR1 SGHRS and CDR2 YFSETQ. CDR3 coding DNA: TGCGCCAGCAGCCCACACCGGCTAGCGGGGGGCCCCGATAGAAACAAAGAGACCCAGTACTTC. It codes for CASSPHRLAGGPDRNKETQYF.

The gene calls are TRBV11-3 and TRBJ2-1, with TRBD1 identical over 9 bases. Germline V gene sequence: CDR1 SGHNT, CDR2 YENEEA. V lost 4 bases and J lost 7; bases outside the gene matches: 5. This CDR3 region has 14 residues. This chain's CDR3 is CASSSVGTGNEQFF. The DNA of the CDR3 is TGTGCCAGCAGCTCCGTAGGGACAGGGAATGAGCAGTTCTTC.

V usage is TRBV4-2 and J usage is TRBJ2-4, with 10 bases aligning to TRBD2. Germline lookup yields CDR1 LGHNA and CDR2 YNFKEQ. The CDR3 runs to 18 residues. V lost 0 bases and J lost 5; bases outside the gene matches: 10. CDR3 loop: CASSQDLAGGGRENIQYF. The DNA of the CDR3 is TGTGCCAGCAGCCAAGATTTAGCGGGAGGAGGCAGGGAAAACATTCAGTACTTC.

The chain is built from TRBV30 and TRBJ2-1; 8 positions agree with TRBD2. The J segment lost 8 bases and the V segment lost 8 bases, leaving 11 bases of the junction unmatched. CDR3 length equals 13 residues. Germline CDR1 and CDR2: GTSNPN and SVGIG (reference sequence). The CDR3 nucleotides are TGTGCCCGGGGAGCGGGAGTCAGCTATGAGCAGTTCTTC. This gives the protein CARGAGVSYEQFF.

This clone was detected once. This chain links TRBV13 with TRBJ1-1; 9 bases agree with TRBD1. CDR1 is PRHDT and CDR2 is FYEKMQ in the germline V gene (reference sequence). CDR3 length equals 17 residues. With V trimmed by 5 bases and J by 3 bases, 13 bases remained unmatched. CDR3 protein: CASSGGQGPLGDTEAFF. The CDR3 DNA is TGTGCCAGCAGCGGGGGACAGGGCCCCTTAGGGGACACTGAAGCTTTCTTT.

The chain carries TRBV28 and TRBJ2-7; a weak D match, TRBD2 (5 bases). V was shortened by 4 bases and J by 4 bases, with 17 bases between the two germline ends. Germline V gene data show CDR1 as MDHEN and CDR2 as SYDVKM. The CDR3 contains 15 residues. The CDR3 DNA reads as TGTGCCAGCAGTTCGCCCGGGGTGATAGTTTACGAGCAGTACTTC. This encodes CASSSPGVIVYEQYF.

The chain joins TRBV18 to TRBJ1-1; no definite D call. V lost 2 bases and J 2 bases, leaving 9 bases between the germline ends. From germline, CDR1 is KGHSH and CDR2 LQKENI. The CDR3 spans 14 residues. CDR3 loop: CASSPSRTNTEAFF. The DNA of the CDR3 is TGTGCCAGCTCACCATCACGGACTAACACTGAAGCTTTCTTT.

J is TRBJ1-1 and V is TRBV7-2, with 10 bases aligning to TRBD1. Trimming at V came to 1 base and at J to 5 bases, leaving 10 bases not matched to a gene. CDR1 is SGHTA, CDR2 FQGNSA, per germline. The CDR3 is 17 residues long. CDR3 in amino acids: CASSLVGQGFRVTEAFF. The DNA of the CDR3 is TGTGCCAGCAGCTTAGTGGGACAGGGGTTCAGGGTGACTGAAGCTTTCTTT.

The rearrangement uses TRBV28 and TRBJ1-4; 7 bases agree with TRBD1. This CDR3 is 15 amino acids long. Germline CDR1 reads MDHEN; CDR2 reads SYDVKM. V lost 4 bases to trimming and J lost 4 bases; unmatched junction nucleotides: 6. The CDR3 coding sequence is TGTGCCAGCAGTTCAATGGGACAGTATAATGAAAAACTGTTTTTT. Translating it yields CASSSMGQYNEKLFF. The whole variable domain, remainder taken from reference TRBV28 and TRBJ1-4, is DVKVTQSSRYLVKRTGEKVFLECVQDMDHENMFWYRQDPGLGLRLIYFSYDVKMKEKGDIPEGYSVSREKKERFSLILESASTNQTSMYLCASSSMGQYNEKLFFGSGTQLSVL.

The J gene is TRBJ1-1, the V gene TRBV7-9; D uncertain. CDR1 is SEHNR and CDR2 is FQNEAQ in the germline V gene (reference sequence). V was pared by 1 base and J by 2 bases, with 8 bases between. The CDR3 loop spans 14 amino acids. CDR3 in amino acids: CASSLGEANTEAFF. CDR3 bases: TGTGCCAGCAGCTTAGGTGAAGCTAACACTGAAGCTTTCTTT.

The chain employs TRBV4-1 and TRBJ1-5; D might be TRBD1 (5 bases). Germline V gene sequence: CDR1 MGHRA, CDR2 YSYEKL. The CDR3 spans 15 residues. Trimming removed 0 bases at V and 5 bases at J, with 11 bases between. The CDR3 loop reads CASSQENRGDQPQHF. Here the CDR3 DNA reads TGCGCCAGCAGCCAAGAAAATAGGGGCGATCAGCCCCAGCATTTT.

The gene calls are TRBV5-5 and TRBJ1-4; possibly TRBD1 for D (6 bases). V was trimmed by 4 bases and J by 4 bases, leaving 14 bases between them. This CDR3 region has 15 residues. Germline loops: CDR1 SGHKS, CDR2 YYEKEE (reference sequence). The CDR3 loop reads CASSVSDRDNEKLFF. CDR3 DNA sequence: TGTGCCAGCAGCGTCTCGGACAGAGATAATGAAAAACTGTTTTTT.

CDR3 protein: CASSLGTGSPYEQYF. The CDR3 coding sequence is TGTGCCAGCAGTTTAGGGACAGGGTCCCCCTACGAGCAGTACTTC. This sequence joins TRBV27 and TRBJ2-7, with 9 bases aligning to TRBD1. CDR1 and CDR2 (germline): MNHEY, SMNVEV (reference sequence). The CDR3 runs 15 residues. Germline trimming cut 2 bases from V and 2 bases from J; bases unmatched to any gene: 4.

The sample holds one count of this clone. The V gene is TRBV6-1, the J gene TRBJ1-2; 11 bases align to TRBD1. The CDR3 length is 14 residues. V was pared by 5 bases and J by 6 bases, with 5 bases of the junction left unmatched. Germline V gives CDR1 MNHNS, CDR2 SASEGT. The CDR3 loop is CASSLGQGDNGYTF. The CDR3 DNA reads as TGTGCCAGCAGTTTGGGACAGGGGGACAATGGCTACACCTTC.